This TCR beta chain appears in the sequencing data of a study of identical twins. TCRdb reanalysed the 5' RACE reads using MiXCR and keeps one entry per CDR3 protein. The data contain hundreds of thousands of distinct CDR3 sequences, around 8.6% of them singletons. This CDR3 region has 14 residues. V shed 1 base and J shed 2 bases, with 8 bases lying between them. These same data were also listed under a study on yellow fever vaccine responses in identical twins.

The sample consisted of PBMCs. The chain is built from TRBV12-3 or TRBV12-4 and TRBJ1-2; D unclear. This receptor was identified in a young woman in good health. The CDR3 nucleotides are TGTGCCAGCAGTTTAGGGCTTCTGAACTATGGCTACACCTTC. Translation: CASSLGLLNYGYTF.